These T cell receptor beta chains were read from a single sample in a study of T cells in Graves' hyperthyroidism and ophthalmopathy. A single record per CDR3 protein comes from TCRdb applying MiXCR to the multiplex PCR reads. The sample yields approximately 150,000 distinct CDR3 sequences, 9.4% seen once. The sample comprised blood. The receptor set was obtained from a woman between 18 and 30 years old with Graves' hyperthyroidism that later progressed to Graves' ophthalmopathy. Both conserved end residues are part of each CDR3. A D gene is named only where the DNA matches it firmly. Rows may omit the clone size; those that give it use once, few, many or a size class.

j_call clone_size v_call cdr3_length d_call cdr3_aa cdr3_nt
TRBJ2-7 many TRBV20-1 14 TRBD2 CSASRAGETYEQYF TGCAGTGCTAGTCGAGCGGGAGAGACCTACGAGCAGTACTTC
TRBJ1-4 many TRBV7-6 15 . CASSLTGLANEKLFF TGTGCCAGCAGCTTGACAGGTCTGGCTAATGAAAAACTGTTTTTT
TRBJ1-1 many TRBV19 13 . CASSPPGPGGAFF TGTGCCAGTAGTCCGCCTGGTCCTGGGGGAGCTTTCTTT
TRBJ1-1 many TRBV7-2 13 . CASSARVNTEAFF TGTGCCAGCAGCGCCCGGGTGAACACTGAAGCTTTCTTT
TRBJ2-7 few TRBV6-1 15 TRBD1 CASSDRDRAPHEQYF TGTGCCAGCAGTGACCGGGACAGGGCCCCCCACGAGCAGTACTTC
TRBJ2-7 few TRBV6-1 14 . CASSVELARVAQYF TGTGCCAGCAGTGTAGAGTTGGCCAGGGTCGCGCAGTACTTC
TRBJ2-3 . TRBV4-1 14 . CASSQVHLPDTQYF TGCGCCAGCAGCCAAGTGCACCTTCCGGATACGCAGTATTTT
TRBJ1-6 many TRBV25-1 12 . CASSVEGNPLHF TGTGCCAGCAGTGTAGAGGGAAATCCCCTCCACTTT
TRBJ1-6 many TRBV7-6 14 . CASSLTSEDSPLHF TGTGCCAGCAGCCTAACCTCGGAGGATTCACCCCTCCACTTT
TRBJ2-1 few TRBV5-4 18 TRBD2 CASSLRPSGRAGGNEQFF TGTGCCAGCAGCTTGCGACCTAGCGGGAGGGCCGGGGGGAATGAGCAGTTCTTC
TRBJ1-3 many TRBV20-1 14 . CSADDRSSGNTIYF TGCAGTGCCGACGACAGGTCCTCTGGAAACACCATATATTTT
TRBJ1-5 many TRBV28 16 TRBD1 CASSLTGTAANQPQHF TGTGCCAGCAGCCTAACCGGGACAGCGGCCAATCAGCCCCAGCATTTT
TRBJ1-2 many TRBV20-1 14 . CSARVRGPMDGYTF TGCAGTGCTAGAGTTCGGGGACCCATGGATGGCTACACCTTC
TRBJ2-5 many TRBV6-1 15 TRBD2 CPQGASGRDCETQYF TGTCCCCAAGGGGCTAGCGGGAGAGACTGTGAGACCCAGTACTTC
TRBJ2-7 many TRBV6-1 16 TRBD1 CASSSPSGTGRYEQYF TGTGCCAGCAGTTCGCCCTCGGGGACAGGGAGGTACGAGCAGTACTTC
TRBJ2-2 many TRBV3-1 16 TRBD1 CASSQVDRVFTGELFF TGTGCCAGCAGCCAAGTGGACAGGGTATTCACCGGGGAGCTGTTTTTT
TRBJ2-1 many TRBV11-1 17 . CASSLALGGLENNEQFF TGTGCCAGCAGCTTAGCGCTGGGGGGACTTGAAAACAATGAGCAGTTCTTC
TRBJ2-7 many TRBV27 15 TRBD2 CASSPGLAPSYEQYF TGTGCCAGCAGTCCCGGACTAGCCCCCTCCTACGAGCAGTACTTC
TRBJ2-5 many TRBV20-1 14 . CSASQRREQETQYF TGCAGTGCTAGCCAACGACGGGAACAAGAGACCCAGTACTTC
TRBJ2-7 . TRBV6-1 14 . CASSQGLVAYEQYF TGTGCCAGCAGCCAAGGGTTGGTAGCCTACGAGCAGTACTTC
TRBJ2-2 . TRBV5-1 16 . CASSLFRGRNTGELFF TGCGCCAGCAGCTTGTTTCGCGGGCGAAACACCGGGGAGCTGTTTTTT
TRBJ2-3 many TRBV7-9 13 . CASSLFGTDTQYF TGTGCCAGCAGCTTATTCGGCACAGATACGCAGTATTTT
TRBJ2-6 . TRBV7-9 15 . CAGGTAVSGANVLTF TGTGCCGGGGGGACAGCAGTCTCTGGGGCCAACGTCCTGACTTTC
TRBJ2-7 . TRBV4-1 15 . CASSSIWTDSYEQYF TGCGCCAGCAGCTCGATCTGGACAGACTCCTACGAGCAGTACTTC
TRBJ2-1 . TRBV5-5 15 . CASSFYAASYNEQFF TGTGCCAGCAGCTTTTACGCAGCCTCCTACAATGAGCAGTTCTTC
TRBJ1-3 few TRBV18 17 . CASSPPQGQNSGNTIYF TGTGCCAGCTCACCGCCACAGGGTCAGAACTCTGGAAACACCATATATTTT
TRBJ1-1 many TRBV12-3/TRBV12-4 16 . CASSPLPVWRGTEAFF TGTGCCAGCAGTCCTCTCCCCGTGTGGAGAGGCACTGAAGCTTTCTTT
TRBJ1-3 many TRBV3-1 14 . CASSERAAGNTIYF TGTGCCAGCAGCGAGCGGGCCGCGGGAAACACCATATATTTT
TRBJ1-5 many TRBV30 13 . CAWSRADNQPQHF TGTGCCTGGAGTCGGGCGGACAATCAGCCCCAGCATTTT
TRBJ2-7 few TRBV30 12 . CATSLQGYEQYF TGTGCCACCTCCCTACAGGGCTACGAGCAGTACTTC
TRBJ2-3 many TRBV20-1 13 . CSARLDGTDTQYF TGCAGTGCTCGACTGGATGGCACAGATACGCAGTATTTT
TRBJ2-2 many TRBV9 18 TRBD1 CASSPYATGGGKTGELFF TGTGCCAGCAGCCCGTATGCGACAGGGGGAGGGAAAACCGGGGAGCTGTTTTTT
TRBJ1-5 few TRBV7-2 17 TRBD1 CASSRKSRGTGNQPRHF TGTGCCAGCAGTCGTAAATCTCGGGGGACAGGGAATCAGCCCCGGCATTTT
TRBJ1-2 many TRBV10-3 16 . CAITKEVGRGAYGYTF TGTGCCATTACAAAGGAGGTTGGCAGAGGAGCCTATGGCTACACCTTC
TRBJ2-2 many TRBV11-3 16 TRBD2 CASSIRSGRANGELFF TGTGCCAGCAGCATCCGTAGCGGGAGGGCCAACGGGGAGCTGTTTTTT
TRBJ1-2 many TRBV2 12 . CASRYANYGYTF TGTGCCAGCAGATACGCTAACTATGGCTACACCTTC